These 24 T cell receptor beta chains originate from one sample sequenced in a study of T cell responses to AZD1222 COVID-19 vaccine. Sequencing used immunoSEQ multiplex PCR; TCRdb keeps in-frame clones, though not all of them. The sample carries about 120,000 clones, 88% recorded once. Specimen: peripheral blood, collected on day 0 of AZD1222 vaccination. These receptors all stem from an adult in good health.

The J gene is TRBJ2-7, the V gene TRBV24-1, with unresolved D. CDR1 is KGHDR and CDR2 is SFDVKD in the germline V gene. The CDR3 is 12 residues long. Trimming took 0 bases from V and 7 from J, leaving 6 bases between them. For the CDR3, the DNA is TGTGCCACCAGTGATTTGTTCGCGGAGCAGTACTTC. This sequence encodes CATSDLFAEQYF.

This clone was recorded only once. The CDR3 DNA sequence: TGTGCCAGCAGCTCTCTCGTCCAAGGGCCCACAGATACGCAGTATTTT. As protein: CASSSLVQGPTDTQYF. V and J are TRBV11-2 and TRBJ2-3; no clear D. The CDR3 totals 16 residues. The ends were cut back, 4 bases at V and 2 bases at J, with 16 bases in the middle. In germline, CDR1 is SGHAT, CDR2 FQNNGV.

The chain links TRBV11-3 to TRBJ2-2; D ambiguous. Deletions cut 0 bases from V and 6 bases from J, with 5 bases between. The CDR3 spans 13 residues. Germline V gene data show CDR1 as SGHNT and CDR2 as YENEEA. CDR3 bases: TGTGCCAGCAGCTTAGAGGTACCCGGGGAGCTGTTTTTT. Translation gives CASSLEVPGELFF.

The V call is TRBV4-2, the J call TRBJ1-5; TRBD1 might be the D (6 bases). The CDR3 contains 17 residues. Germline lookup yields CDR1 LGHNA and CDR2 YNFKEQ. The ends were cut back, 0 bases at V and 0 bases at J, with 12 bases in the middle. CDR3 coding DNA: TGTGCCAGCAGCCAAGATCGCACAGGGTATAGCAATCAGCCCCAGCATTTT. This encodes CASSQDRTGYSNQPQHF.

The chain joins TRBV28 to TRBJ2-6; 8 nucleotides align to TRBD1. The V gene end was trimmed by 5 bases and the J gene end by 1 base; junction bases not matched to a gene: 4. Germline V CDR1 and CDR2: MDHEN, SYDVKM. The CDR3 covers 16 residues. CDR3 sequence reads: CASSGDRYSGANVLTF. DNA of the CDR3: TGTGCCAGCAGTGGGGACAGGTATTCTGGGGCCAACGTCCTGACTTTC.

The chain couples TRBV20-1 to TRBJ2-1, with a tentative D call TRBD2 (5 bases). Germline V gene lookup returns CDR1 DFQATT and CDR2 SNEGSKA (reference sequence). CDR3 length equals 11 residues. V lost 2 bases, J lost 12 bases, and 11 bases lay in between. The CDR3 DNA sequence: TGCAGTGCTAGAAGGTCCGGAGGGCAGTTCTTC. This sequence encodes CSARRSGGQFF.

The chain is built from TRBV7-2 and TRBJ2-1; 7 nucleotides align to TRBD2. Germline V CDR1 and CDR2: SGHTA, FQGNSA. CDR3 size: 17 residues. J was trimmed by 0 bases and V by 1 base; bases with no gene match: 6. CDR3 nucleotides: TGTGCCAGCAGCTTAGGTGCTAGCGGACTCTCCTACAATGAGCAGTTCTTC. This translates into CASSLGASGLSYNEQFF. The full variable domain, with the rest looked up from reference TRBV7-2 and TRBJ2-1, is GAGVSQSPSNKVTEKGKDVELRCDPISGHTALYWYRQSLGQGLEFLIYFQGNSAPDKSGLPSDRFSAERTGGSVSTLTIQRTQQEDSAVYLCASSLGASGLSYNEQFFGPGTRLTVL.

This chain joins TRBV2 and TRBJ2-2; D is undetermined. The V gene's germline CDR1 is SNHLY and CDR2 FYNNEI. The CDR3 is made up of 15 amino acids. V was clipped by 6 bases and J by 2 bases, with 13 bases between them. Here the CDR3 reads CASRVTEFNTGELFF. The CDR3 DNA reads TGTGCCAGCAGAGTTACGGAATTTAACACCGGGGAGCTGTTTTTT.

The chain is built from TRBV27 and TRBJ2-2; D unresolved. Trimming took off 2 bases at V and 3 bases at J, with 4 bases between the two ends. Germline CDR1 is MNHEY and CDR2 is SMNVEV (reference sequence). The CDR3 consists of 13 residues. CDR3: CASSLIYTGELFF. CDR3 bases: TGTGCCAGCAGTTTAATTTACACCGGGGAGCTGTTTTTT.

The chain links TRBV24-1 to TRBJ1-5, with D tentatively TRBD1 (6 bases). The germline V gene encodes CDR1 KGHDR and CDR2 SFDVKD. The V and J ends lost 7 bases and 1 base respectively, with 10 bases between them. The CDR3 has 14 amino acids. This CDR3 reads CATSGGPSNQPQHF. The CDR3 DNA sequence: TGTGCCACCAGCGGGGGCCCAAGCAATCAGCCCCAGCATTTT.

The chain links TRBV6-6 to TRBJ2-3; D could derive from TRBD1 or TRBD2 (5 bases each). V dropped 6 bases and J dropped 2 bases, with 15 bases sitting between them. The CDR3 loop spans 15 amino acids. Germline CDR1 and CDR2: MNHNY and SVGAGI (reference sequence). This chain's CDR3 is CASRSGTLDTDTQYF. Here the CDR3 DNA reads TGTGCCAGCAGATCGGGGACCCTAGACACAGATACGCAGTATTTT.

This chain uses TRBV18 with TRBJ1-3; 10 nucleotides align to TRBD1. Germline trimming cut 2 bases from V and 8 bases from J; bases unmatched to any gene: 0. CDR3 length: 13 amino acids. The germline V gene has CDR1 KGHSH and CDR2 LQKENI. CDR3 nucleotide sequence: TGTGCCAGCTCACCAGGACAGGGGGACACCATATATTTT. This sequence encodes CASSPGQGDTIYF.

In DNA, the CDR3 is TGTGCCAGCTCACCAGGAGGGAGGGCCCCAGATACGCAGTATTTT. This translates into CASSPGGRAPDTQYF. This sequence joins TRBV18 and TRBJ2-3, with TRBD2 identical over 7 bases. V was clipped by 2 bases and J by 4 bases; unmatched bases: 6. From germline, CDR1 is KGHSH and CDR2 LQKENI. CDR3 length: 15 amino acids.

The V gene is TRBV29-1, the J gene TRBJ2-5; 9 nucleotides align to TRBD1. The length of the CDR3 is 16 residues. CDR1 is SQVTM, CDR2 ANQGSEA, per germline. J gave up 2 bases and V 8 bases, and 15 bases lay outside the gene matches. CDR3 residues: CSRGVATGGRQETQYF. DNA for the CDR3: TGCAGCCGAGGGGTCGCGACAGGGGGTAGGCAAGAGACCCAGTACTTC.

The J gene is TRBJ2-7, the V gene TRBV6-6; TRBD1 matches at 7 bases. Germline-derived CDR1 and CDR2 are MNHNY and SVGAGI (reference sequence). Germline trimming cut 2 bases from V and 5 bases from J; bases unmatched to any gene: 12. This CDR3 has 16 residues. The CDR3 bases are TGTGCCAGCAGTTACCCAGACAGGGTAGTTCAGGACGAGCAGTACTTC. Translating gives CASSYPDRVVQDEQYF.

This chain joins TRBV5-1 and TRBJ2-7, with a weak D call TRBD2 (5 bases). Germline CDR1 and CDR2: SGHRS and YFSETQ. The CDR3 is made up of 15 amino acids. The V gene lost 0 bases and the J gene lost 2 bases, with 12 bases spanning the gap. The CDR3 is CASSLVGSVPYEQYF. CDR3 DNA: TGCGCCAGCAGCTTGGTTGGTAGCGTCCCCTACGAGCAGTACTTC. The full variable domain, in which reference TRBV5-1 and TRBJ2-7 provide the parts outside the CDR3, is KAGVTQTPRYLIKTRGQQVTLSCSPISGHRSVSWYQQTPGQGLQFLFEYFSETQRNKGNFPGRFSGRQFSNSRSEMNVSTLELGDSALYLCASSLVGSVPYEQYFGPGTRLTVT.

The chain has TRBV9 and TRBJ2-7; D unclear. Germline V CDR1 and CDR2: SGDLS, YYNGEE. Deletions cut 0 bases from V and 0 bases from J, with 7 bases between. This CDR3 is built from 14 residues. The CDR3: CASSVEHSSYEQYF. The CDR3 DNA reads TGTGCCAGCAGCGTAGAACATTCCTCCTACGAGCAGTACTTC. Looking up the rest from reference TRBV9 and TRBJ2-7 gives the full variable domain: DSGVTQTPKHLITATGQRVTLRCSPRSGDLSVYWYQQSLDQGLQFLIQYYNGEERAKGNILERFSAQQFPDLHSELNLSSLELGDSALYFCASSVEHSSYEQYFGPGTRLTVT.

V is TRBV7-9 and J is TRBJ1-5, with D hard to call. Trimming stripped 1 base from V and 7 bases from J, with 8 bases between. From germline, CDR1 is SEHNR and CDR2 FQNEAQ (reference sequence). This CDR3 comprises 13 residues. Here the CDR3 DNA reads TGTGCCAGCAGCTTAGAGTCAGAACAGCCCCAGCATTTT. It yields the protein CASSLESEQPQHF.

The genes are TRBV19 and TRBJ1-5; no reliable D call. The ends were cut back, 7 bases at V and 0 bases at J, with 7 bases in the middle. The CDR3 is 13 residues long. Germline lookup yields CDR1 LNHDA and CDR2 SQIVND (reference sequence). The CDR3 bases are TGTGCCAGTACGGACCGTAGCAATCAGCCCCAGCATTTT. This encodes CASTDRSNQPQHF.

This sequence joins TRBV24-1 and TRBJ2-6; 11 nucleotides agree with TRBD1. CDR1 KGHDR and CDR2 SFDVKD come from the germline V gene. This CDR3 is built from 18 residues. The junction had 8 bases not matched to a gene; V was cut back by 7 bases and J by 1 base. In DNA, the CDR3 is TGTGCCACCAGCAGGACAGGGGGCCGGAGTTCTGGGGCCAACGTCCTGACTTTC. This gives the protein CATSRTGGRSSGANVLTF.

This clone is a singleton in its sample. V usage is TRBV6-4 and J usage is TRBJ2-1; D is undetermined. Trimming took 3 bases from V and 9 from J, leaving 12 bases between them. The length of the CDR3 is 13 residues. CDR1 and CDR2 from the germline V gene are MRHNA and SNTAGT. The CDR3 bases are TGTGCCAGCAGTGAGCAACTGGAAAGTGAGCAGTTCTTC. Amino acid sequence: CASSEQLESEQFF.

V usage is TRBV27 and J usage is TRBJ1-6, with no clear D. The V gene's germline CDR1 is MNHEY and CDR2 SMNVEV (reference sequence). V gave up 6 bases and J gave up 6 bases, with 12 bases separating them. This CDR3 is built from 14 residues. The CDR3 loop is CASRDARGNSPLHF. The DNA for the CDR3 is TGTGCCAGCAGAGACGCCCGGGGTAATTCACCCCTCCACTTT.

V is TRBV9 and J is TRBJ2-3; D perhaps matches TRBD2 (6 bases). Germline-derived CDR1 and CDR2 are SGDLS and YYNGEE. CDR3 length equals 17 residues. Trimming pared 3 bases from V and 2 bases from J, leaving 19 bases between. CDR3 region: CASSGRTTRGNTDTQYF. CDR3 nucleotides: TGTGCCAGCAGCGGACGAACGACTAGGGGTAACACAGATACGCAGTATTTT.

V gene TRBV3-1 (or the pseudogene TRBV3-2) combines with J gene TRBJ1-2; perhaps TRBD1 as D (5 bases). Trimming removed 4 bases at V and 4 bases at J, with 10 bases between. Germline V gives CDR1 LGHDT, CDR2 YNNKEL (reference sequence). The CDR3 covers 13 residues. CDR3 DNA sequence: TGTGCCAGCAGCCCCTGGGGGACCTATGGCTACACCTTC. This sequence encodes CASSPWGTYGYTF.